The 23 T cell receptor beta chains listed next were all sequenced from one sample in a study of brain T cells in children with intractable seizures. The table came from immunoSEQ multiplex PCR; TCRdb's copy has only in-frame clones and leaves some out. Of 340,000 or so clones in the sample, over 90% are singletons; the top ten hold 5.7%. Time point meaning: blood from clinic visit 5 months post-surgery; TSC patient then seizure free. The sample was peripheral blood, taken approximately 5 months after surgery. The receptors originated from a boy younger than two with tuberous sclerosis and intractable seizures.

The rearrangement links TRBV12-3 or TRBV12-4 to TRBJ2-1; the D gene is possibly TRBD2 (7 bases). The CDR3 runs 13 residues. The V gene lost 6 bases and the J gene lost 11 bases, with 17 bases spanning the gap. CDR3 protein: CASRLGGAMQQFF. As DNA, the CDR3 is TGTGCCAGCAGGCTGGGGGGGGCAATGCAGCAGTTCTTC.

In its sample, this clone was seen once. The chain employs TRBV18 and TRBJ1-2; 9 positions match TRBD1. Losses at the gene ends were 3 bases for V and 8 bases for J; bases not matched to a gene: 7. The CDR3 extends over 14 amino acids. From germline, CDR1 is KGHSH and CDR2 LQKENI. CDR3 nucleotides: TGTGCCAGCTCACCCGACAGGGGGATCGGCGGCTACACCTTC. Its protein product is CASSPDRGIGGYTF.

V gene TRBV6-5 combines with J gene TRBJ1-2, with D tentatively TRBD1 (5 bases). Per germline, CDR1 MNHEY and CDR2 SVGAGI. V lost 7 bases and J lost 0, with 12 bases in between. The CDR3 consists of 14 residues. The CDR3 DNA follows: TGTGCCAGCAAGGCGGGGACTACTAACTATGGCTACACCTTC. This encodes CASKAGTTNYGYTF.

The CDR3 bases are TGCGCCAGCAGTCAATCTAGGGACGAGCAGTACTTC. Translation: CASSQSRDEQYF. The chain uses TRBV23-1 and TRBJ2-7; D not resolved. TRBV23-1 is flagged as an ORF with uncertain function. The CDR3 consists of 12 residues. V was pared by 0 bases and J by 5 bases, with 5 bases between.

This sequence joins TRBV21-1 and TRBJ2-2. TRBV21-1 is termed a pseudogene. The CDR3 sequence is 20 residues long. The CDR3 DNA reads as TGTGCCAGCAGCAAAGGTTCCGAGATCAAGGGCCCCCCGGGCACCGGGGAGCTGTTTTTT. Translating gives CASSKGSEIKGPPGTGELFF.

V gene TRBV9 combines with J gene TRBJ2-6; a possible D gene is TRBD1 (5 bases). CDR1 is SGDLS and CDR2 is YYNGEE in the germline V gene. V lost 3 bases to trimming and J lost 0 bases, with 7 bases between them. The CDR3 extends over 15 amino acids. CDR3 nucleotides: TGTGCCAGCAGCGGCGACAGCTCTGGGGCCAACGTCCTGACTTTC. It encodes CASSGDSSGANVLTF.

The rearrangement joins TRBV19 to TRBJ1-6; D uncertain. V lost 3 bases to trimming and J lost 10 bases, with 10 bases between them. Germline V lookup: CDR1 LNHDA, CDR2 SQIVND (reference sequence). The CDR3 extends over 13 amino acids. The CDR3 nucleotides are TGTGCCAGTAGTATGGAGGAACGCTCACCCCTCCACTTT. Translated: CASSMEERSPLHF.

A few counts support this clone. The genes are TRBV10-1 and TRBJ1-6, with D possibly matching TRBD1 (6 bases). CDR3 size: 14 residues. Trimming removed 7 bases at V and 4 bases at J, with 11 bases between. Looked up from germline, CDR1 is WNHNN and CDR2 is SYGVQD (reference sequence). Written as DNA, the CDR3 is TGCGCCAGCAAATCGACAGGATATAATTCACCCCTCCACTTT. It translates to CASKSTGYNSPLHF.

The J gene is TRBJ2-2, the V gene TRBV19; D unresolved. The CDR3 has 12 amino acids. Germline V lookup: CDR1 LNHDA, CDR2 SQIVND (reference sequence). Trimming cost V 5 bases and J 6 bases, with 7 bases left between them. CDR3 in amino acids: CASSGLAGELFF. The CDR3 DNA reads TGTGCCAGTAGTGGGCTTGCCGGGGAGCTGTTTTTT.

The V gene is TRBV30, the J gene TRBJ2-1, with 14 nucleotides matching TRBD2. Germline CDR1 GTSNPN, CDR2 SVGIG (reference sequence). V was clipped by 4 bases and J by 3 bases; unmatched bases: 8. The CDR3 has 17 amino acids. DNA of the CDR3: TGTGCCTGGAAAGTAGGGACTAGCGGGAGTGGCTACAATGAGCAGTTCTTC. Protein product: CAWKVGTSGSGYNEQFF.

This chain uses TRBV7-2 with TRBJ2-2; 11 bases map to TRBD2. This CDR3 has 15 residues. CDR1 is SGHTA and CDR2 is FQGNSA in the germline V gene. V lost 5 bases, J lost 7 bases, and 6 bases stayed unmatched. This chain's CDR3 is CASSPGLAEVGELFF. In DNA form, the CDR3 reads TGTGCCAGCAGCCCGGGACTAGCGGAAGTCGGGGAGCTGTTTTTT.

This clone was detected once. V and J are TRBV19 and TRBJ2-1; D unclear. Germline loops: CDR1 LNHDA, CDR2 SQIVND (reference sequence). Deletions cut 11 bases from V and 10 bases from J, with 15 bases between. The CDR3 is made up of 11 amino acids. The CDR3: CAVGAPWEQFF. The CDR3 bases are TGTGCCGTAGGCGCGCCATGGGAGCAGTTCTTC.

This clone is a singleton in its sample. The chain recombines TRBV11-2 with TRBJ2-2; TRBD2 aligns across 7 bases. The CDR3 has 18 residues. V shed 2 bases, J shed 5 bases, and the junction held 14 bases outside the gene matches. Germline assignment: CDR1 SGHAT and CDR2 FQNNGV. The CDR3 coding sequence is TGTGCCAGCAGCTTAATGAGCGGGACTGGGATAACAACCGGGGAGCTGTTTTTT. It specifies CASSLMSGTGITTGELFF. The full variable domain, rest sourced from reference TRBV11-2 and TRBJ2-2, is EAGVAQSPRYKIIEKRQSVAFWCNPISGHATLYWYQQILGQGPKLLIQFQNNGVVDDSQLPKDRFSAERLKGVDSTLKIQPAKLEDSAVYLCASSLMSGTGITTGELFFGEGSRLTVL.

The CDR3 nucleotides read TGTGCCAGCAGTTACTACCCCCGCGGCAATCAGCCCCAGCATTTT. Translation gives CASSYYPRGNQPQHF. The V gene is TRBV6-6, the J gene TRBJ1-5; D call uncertain. CDR1 MNHNY and CDR2 SVGAGI come from the germline V gene (reference sequence). The CDR3 consists of 15 residues. V was pared by 1 base and J by 2 bases, with 9 bases between.

The CDR3 reads CASSQENRDFYEQYF. CDR3 coding DNA: TGCGCCAGCAGTCAAGAGAACCGGGACTTCTACGAGCAGTACTTC. The chain uses TRBV23-1 and TRBJ2-7; a possible D gene is TRBD2 (6 bases). TRBV23-1 counts as an open reading frame of uncertain function. The CDR3 runs to 15 residues. V dropped 2 bases and J dropped 3 bases, with 14 bases sitting between them.

V gene TRBV5-1 combines with J gene TRBJ2-7, with D tentatively TRBD2 (5 bases). Germline CDR1 SGHRS, CDR2 YFSETQ. Trimming stripped 6 bases from V and 2 bases from J, with 15 bases between. The CDR3 runs to 14 residues. The CDR3 DNA reads as TGCGCCAGCAAAAGTTTACCCGGGGCCTACGAGCAGTACTTC. Translation gives CASKSLPGAYEQYF.

The chain joins TRBV19 to TRBJ2-5; the match to TRBD1 covers 7 bases. CDR1 is LNHDA and CDR2 is SQIVND in the germline V gene (reference sequence). V was pared by 3 bases and J by 0 bases, with 19 bases of the junction left unmatched. This CDR3 comprises 20 residues. This CDR3 reads CASSIRYIYSTGKYQETQYF. The CDR3 nucleotides are TGTGCCAGTAGTATTAGGTATATTTATTCGACAGGGAAGTACCAAGAGACCCAGTACTTC.

The chain has TRBV18 and TRBJ2-7; TRBD2 is a possible D gene (6 bases). Trimming took off 3 bases at V and 0 bases at J, with 15 bases between the two ends. This CDR3 spans 16 amino acids. Germline V CDR1 and CDR2: KGHSH, LQKENI. CDR3: CASSPQYLANSYEQYF. Written as DNA, the CDR3 is TGTGCCAGCTCACCCCAATATCTAGCGAACTCCTACGAGCAGTACTTC.

V gene TRBV7-8 combines with J gene TRBJ1-2; D is unresolved. V lost 0 bases and J lost 6, with 8 bases in between. This CDR3 contains 13 residues. Per germline, CDR1 SGHVS and CDR2 FQNEAQ. This chain's CDR3 is CASSLAGNDGYTF. CDR3 DNA: TGTGCCAGCAGCTTAGCAGGAAACGATGGCTACACCTTC. Combining the CDR3 with reference TRBV7-8 and TRBJ1-2 gives the whole variable domain GAGVSQSPRYKVAKRGQDVALRCDPISGHVSLFWYQQALGQGPEFLTYFQNEAQLDKSGLPSDRFFAERPEGSVSTLKIQRTQQEDSAVYLCASSLAGNDGYTFGSGTRLTVV.

V and J are TRBV15 and TRBJ2-7; 7 bases match TRBD1. V lost 2 bases, J lost 0 bases, and 7 bases stayed unmatched. CDR3 length: 16 amino acids. The germline V gene has CDR1 LNHNV and CDR2 YYDKDF (reference sequence). In DNA form, the CDR3 reads TGTGCCACCAGCAGACGAGGGACAGCTTCCTCCTACGAGCAGTACTTC. Residues: CATSRRGTASSYEQYF.

The V gene is TRBV6-2 or TRBV6-3, the J gene TRBJ1-5; the match to TRBD1 covers 9 bases. The CDR3 has 15 residues. The germline V gene has CDR1 MNHEY and CDR2 SVGEGT. V trimming: 5 bases; J trimming: 4 bases; junction bases outside the gene matches: 6. The CDR3 DNA is TGTGCCAGCAGTACCCCCGGGACAGGGAATCAGCCCCAGCATTTT. The encoded protein is CASSTPGTGNQPQHF.

This clone has just one count. The V gene is TRBV27, the J gene TRBJ2-7, with TRBD1 matching over 7 bases. Germline values: CDR1 MNHEY, CDR2 SMNVEV (reference sequence). The CDR3 contains 13 residues. With 5 bases clipped from V and 3 bases from J, the junction kept 4 bases outside the gene matches. CDR3 coding DNA: TGTGCCAGCAGTCCCCGGACAGGCTACGAGCAGTACTTC. Translation: CASSPRTGYEQYF.

For this clone: Other nucleotide sequences in the sample specify the same CDR3. The chain uses TRBV7-9 and TRBJ2-1; D might be TRBD2 (5 bases). Germline assignment: CDR1 SEHNR and CDR2 FQNEAQ (reference sequence). V lost 3 bases and J lost 8, with 5 bases in between. CDR3 length equals 11 residues. This chain's CDR3 is CASSFSDEQFF. The CDR3 DNA reads as TGTGCCAGCAGCTTTAGCGATGAGCAGTTCTTC.